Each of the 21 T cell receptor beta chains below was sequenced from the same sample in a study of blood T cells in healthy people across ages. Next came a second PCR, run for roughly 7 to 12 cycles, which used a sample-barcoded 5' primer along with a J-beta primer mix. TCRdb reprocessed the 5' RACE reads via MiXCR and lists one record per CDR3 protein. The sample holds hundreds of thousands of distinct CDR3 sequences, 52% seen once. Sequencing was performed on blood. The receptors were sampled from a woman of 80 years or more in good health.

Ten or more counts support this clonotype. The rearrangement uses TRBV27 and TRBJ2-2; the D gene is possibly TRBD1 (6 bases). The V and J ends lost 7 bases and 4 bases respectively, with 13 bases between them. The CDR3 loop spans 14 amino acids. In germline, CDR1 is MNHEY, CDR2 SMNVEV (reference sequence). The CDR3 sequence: CASTPGALTGELFF. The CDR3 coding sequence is TGTGCCAGCACTCCAGGGGCTCTCACCGGGGAGCTGTTTTTT.

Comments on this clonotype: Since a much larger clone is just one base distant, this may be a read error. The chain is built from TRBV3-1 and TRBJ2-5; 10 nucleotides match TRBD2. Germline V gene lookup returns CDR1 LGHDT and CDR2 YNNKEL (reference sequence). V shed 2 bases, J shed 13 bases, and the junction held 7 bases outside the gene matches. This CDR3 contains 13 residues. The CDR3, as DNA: TGTGCCAGCAGCCAATTCCTAGCGGGGGCTCCGTACTTC. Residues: CASSQFLAGAPYF.

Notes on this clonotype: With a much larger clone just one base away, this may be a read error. The CDR3 coding sequence is TGCAGCGTTGTCGGGGCGAGCTCCTACGAGCAGTACTTC. This encodes CSVVGASSYEQYF. This rearrangement joins TRBV29-1 to TRBJ2-7; D could derive from TRBD1 or TRBD2 (5 bases each). The CDR3 spans 13 residues. Germline values: CDR1 SQVTM, CDR2 ANQGSEA. Trimming stripped 4 bases from V and 0 bases from J, with 10 bases between.

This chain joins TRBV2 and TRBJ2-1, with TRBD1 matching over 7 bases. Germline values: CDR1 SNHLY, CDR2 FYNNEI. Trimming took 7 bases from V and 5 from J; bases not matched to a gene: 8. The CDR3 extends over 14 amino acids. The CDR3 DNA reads TGTGCCAGCACTAAGACAGGGTGGGACAATGAGCAGTTCTTC. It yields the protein CASTKTGWDNEQFF.

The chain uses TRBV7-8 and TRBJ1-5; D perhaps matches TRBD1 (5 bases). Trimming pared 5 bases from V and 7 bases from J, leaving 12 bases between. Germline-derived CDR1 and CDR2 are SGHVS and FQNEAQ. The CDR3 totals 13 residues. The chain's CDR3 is CASSPSGGQPQHF. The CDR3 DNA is TGTGCCAGCAGCCCCTCGGGGGGGCAGCCCCAGCATTTT.

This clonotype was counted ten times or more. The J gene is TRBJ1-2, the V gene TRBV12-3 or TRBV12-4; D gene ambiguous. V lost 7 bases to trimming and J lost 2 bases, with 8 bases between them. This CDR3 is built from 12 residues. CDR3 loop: CASKNRNYGYTF. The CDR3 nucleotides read TGTGCCAGCAAGAATAGGAACTATGGCTACACCTTC.

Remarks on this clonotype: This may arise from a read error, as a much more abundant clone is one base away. CDR3 protein: CASGQDGVYYGYTF. CDR3 nucleotides: TGCGCCAGCGGCCAAGACGGTGTTTACTATGGCTACACCTTC. This sequence joins TRBV4-1 and TRBJ1-2; no firm D call. This CDR3 contains 14 residues. CDR1 is MGHRA and CDR2 is YSYEKL in the germline V gene.

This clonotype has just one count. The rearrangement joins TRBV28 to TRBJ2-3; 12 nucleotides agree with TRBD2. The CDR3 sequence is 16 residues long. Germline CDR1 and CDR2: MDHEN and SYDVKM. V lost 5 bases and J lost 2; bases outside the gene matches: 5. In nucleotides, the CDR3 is TGTGCCAGCAGTCAACGACTAGCGGGGGACACAGATACGCAGTATTTT. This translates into CASSQRLAGDTDTQYF.

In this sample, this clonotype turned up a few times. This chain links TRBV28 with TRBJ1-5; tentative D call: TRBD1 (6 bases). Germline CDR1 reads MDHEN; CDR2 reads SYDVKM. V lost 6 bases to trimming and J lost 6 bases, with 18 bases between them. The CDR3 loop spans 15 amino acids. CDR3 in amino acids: CASRAGQQGIQPQHF. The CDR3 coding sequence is TGTGCCAGCAGGGCAGGACAGCAGGGAATTCAGCCCCAGCATTTT.

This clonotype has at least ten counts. Here the CDR3 reads CASSLAVRETQYF. The CDR3 coding sequence is TGTGCCAGCAGCTTAGCGGTACGAGAGACCCAGTACTTC. The rearrangement links TRBV7-3 to TRBJ2-5; D is ambiguous. This CDR3 spans 13 amino acids. V was shortened by 2 bases and J by 4 bases, with 8 bases between the two germline ends. The germline V gene encodes CDR1 SGHTA and CDR2 FQGTGA. Looking up the rest from reference TRBV7-3 and TRBJ2-5 gives the full variable domain: GAGVSQTPSNKVTEKGKYVELRCDPISGHTALYWYRQSLGQGPEFLIYFQGTGAADDSGLPNDRFFAVRPEGSVSTLKIQRTERGDSAVYLCASSLAVRETQYFGPGTRLLVL.

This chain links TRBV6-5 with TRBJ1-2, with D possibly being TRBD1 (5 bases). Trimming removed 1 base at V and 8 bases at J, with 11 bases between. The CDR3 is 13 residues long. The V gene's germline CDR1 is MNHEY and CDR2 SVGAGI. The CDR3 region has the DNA TGTGCCAGCAGTTACTGGCGCTCAGGGGGCTACACCTTC. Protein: CASSYWRSGGYTF.

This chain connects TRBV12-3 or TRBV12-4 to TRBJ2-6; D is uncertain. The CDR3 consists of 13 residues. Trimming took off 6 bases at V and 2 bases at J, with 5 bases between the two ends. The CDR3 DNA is TGTGCCAGCAGCGCAACTGGGGCCAACGTCCTGACTTTC. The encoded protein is CASSATGANVLTF.

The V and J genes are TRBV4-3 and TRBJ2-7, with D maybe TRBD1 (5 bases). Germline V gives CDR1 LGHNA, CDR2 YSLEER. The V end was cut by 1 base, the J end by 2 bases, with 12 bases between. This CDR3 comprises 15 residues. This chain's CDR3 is CASSQGQSLTYEQYF. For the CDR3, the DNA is TGCGCCAGCAGCCAAGGACAGTCGTTGACCTACGAGCAGTACTTC.

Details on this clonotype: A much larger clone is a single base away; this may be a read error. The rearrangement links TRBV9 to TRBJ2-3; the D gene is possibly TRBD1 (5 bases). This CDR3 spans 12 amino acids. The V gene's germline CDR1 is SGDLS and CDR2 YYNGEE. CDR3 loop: CASSVPTGTQYF. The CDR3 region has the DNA TGTGCCAGCAGCGTACCAACAGGTACGCAGTATTTT.

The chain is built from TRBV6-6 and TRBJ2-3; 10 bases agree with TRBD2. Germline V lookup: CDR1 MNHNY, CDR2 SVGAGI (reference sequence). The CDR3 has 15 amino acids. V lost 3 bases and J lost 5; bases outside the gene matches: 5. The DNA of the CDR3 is TGTGCCAGCAGTTATAGAGCGGGAGGGGTAGATACGCAGTATTTT. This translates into CASSYRAGGVDTQYF.

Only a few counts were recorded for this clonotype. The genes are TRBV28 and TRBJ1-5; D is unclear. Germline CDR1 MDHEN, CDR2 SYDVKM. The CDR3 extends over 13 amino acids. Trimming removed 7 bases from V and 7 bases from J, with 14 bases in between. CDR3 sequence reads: CASKAGGRQPQHF. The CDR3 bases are TGTGCCAGCAAGGCAGGAGGAAGGCAGCCCCAGCATTTT.

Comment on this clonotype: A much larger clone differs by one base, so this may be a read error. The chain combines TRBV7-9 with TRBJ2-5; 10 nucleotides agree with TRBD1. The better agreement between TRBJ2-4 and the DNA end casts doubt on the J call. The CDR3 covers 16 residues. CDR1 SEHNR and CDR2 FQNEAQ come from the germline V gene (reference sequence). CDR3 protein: CASSLSGTGVVSIQYF. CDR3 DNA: TGTGCCAGCAGCTTAAGTGGGACAGGGGTTGTGAGCATTCAGTACTTC.

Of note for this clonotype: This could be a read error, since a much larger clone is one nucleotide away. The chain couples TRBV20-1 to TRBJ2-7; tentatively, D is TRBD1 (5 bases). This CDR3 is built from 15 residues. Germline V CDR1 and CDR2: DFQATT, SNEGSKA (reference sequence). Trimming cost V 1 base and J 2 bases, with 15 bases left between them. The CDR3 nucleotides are TGCAGTGCTAGAGCCCAACTACAGGCAACCTACGAGCAGTACTTC. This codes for CSARAQLQATYEQYF.

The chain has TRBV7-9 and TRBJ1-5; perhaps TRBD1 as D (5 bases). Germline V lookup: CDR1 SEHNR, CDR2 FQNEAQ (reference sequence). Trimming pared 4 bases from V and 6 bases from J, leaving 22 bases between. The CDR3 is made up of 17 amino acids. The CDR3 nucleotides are TGTGCCAGCAGCTCTGGGGGGGTCTTCGTAGGGAGTCAGCCCCAGCATTTT. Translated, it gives CASSSGGVFVGSQPQHF.

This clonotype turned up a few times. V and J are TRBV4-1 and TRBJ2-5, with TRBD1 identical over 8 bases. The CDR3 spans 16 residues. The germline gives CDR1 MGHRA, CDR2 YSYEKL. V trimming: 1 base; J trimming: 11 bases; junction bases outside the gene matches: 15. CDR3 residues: CASSQAGTGSLGKQYF. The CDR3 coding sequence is TGCGCCAGCAGCCAAGCCGGGACAGGTTCGTTGGGTAAGCAGTACTTC.

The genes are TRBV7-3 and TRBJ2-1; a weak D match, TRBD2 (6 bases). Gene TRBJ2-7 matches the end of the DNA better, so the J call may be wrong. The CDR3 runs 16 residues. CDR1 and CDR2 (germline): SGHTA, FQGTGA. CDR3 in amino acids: CASSLITGSSYNEQYF. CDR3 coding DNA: TGTGCCAGCAGCTTAATTACCGGGAGCTCCTACAATGAGCAGTACTTC.